What follows are 31 T cell receptor beta chains derived from one specimen sequenced in a study of cytotoxic CD8 clonotypes in ibrutinib-treated CLL (dated by TCRdb to the early 2020s). The label giving this sample's time point can be read as: progressive disease on ibrutinib. The library was obtained by the immunoSEQ multiplex PCR assay. The clones in this table, taken by TCRdb from immuneACCESS, are in-frame only. Not every clone is retained; where verified, under half of the shortfall comes from an unresolved V gene, and the cause of the rest is unknown. In all, the sample holds 150,000 to 200,000 clones, and 88% of those were seen once. The ten largest clonotypes hold approximately 2.9% of the sample. This specimen consisted of PBMCs, obtained at disease progression, from a patient treated with ibrutinib. These receptors were taken from a human donor with chronic lymphocytic leukemia.

This chain uses TRBV6-5 with TRBJ1-2; the D gene is possibly TRBD1 (5 bases). There are 13 residues in the CDR3. CDR1 and CDR2 from the germline V gene are MNHEY and SVGAGI. V was trimmed by 2 bases and J by 4 bases, leaving 8 bases between them. The CDR3 region has the DNA TGTGCCAGCAGTTACGACAGTTTCTATGGCTACACCTTC. Translated: CASSYDSFYGYTF.

The J gene is TRBJ2-1, the V gene TRBV14; D may be TRBD1 (6 bases). This CDR3 has 15 amino acids. The germline V gene has CDR1 SGHDN and CDR2 FVKESK. Deletions cut 4 bases from V and 4 bases from J, with 14 bases between. The chain's CDR3 is CASSPWQGQYNEQFF. CDR3 nucleotide sequence: TGTGCCAGCAGCCCTTGGCAGGGGCAGTACAATGAGCAGTTCTTC.

This sequence joins TRBV5-1 and TRBJ2-1, with 10 bases lining up with TRBD2. The V gene's germline CDR1 is SGHRS and CDR2 YFSETQ. Germline trimming cut 2 bases from V and 0 bases from J; bases unmatched to any gene: 2. This CDR3 comprises 16 residues. The DNA of the CDR3 is TGCGCCAGCAGCTTAGCGGGAGGGGTCTCCTACAATGAGCAGTTCTTC. This encodes CASSLAGGVSYNEQFF.

This clone was seen just once. Here the CDR3 reads CASSFAGSPYEQYF. The DNA of the CDR3 is TGTGCCAGCAGCTTCGCGGGGTCCCCCTACGAGCAGTACTTC. The chain joins TRBV11-2 to TRBJ2-7; a possible D gene is TRBD2 (6 bases). The CDR3 sequence is 14 residues long. From germline, CDR1 is SGHAT and CDR2 FQNNGV. V dropped 3 bases and J dropped 2 bases, with 11 bases sitting between them.

The chain employs TRBV27 and TRBJ1-5, with TRBD1 matching over 9 bases. The CDR3 spans 17 residues. CDR1 and CDR2 from the germline V gene are MNHEY and SMNVEV (reference sequence). V gave up 4 bases and J gave up 5 bases; unmatched junction bases: 12. The CDR3 DNA reads as TGTGCCAGCAGTTCCCCCCCCGGGACAGGGAAGGATCAGCCCCAGCATTTT. Protein: CASSSPPGTGKDQPQHF.

This chain uses TRBV2 with TRBJ2-7, with 7 bases lining up with TRBD1. The CDR3 is 15 amino acids. V lost 8 bases and J lost 1; bases outside the gene matches: 11. The V gene's germline CDR1 is SNHLY and CDR2 FYNNEI. The CDR3 region has the DNA TGTGCCAGCCAACCCGGGACAGAAAAATCCTACGAGCAGTACTTC. Its translation: CASQPGTEKSYEQYF.

The rearrangement links TRBV19 to TRBJ1-1; D not resolved. Germline CDR1 reads LNHDA; CDR2 reads SQIVND (reference sequence). The CDR3 totals 14 residues. With 3 bases removed from V and 2 bases from J, the gap between germline ends came to 10 bases. Written as DNA, the CDR3 is TGTGCCAGTAGTATTGACATGTACAACACTGAAGCTTTCTTT. It is translated as CASSIDMYNTEAFF. The entire variable domain, with the rest obtained from reference TRBV19 and TRBJ1-1, is as follows: DGGITQSPKYLFRKEGQNVTLSCEQNLNHDAMYWYRQDPGQGLRLIYYSQIVNDFQKGDIAEGYSVSREKKESFPLTVTSAQKNPTAFYLCASSIDMYNTEAFFGQGTRLTVV.

The chain is built from TRBV18 and TRBJ2-7; a possible D gene is TRBD2 (6 bases). V lost 3 bases, J lost 6 bases, and 18 bases lay in between. Germline V lookup: CDR1 KGHSH, CDR2 LQKENI. This CDR3 contains 15 residues. The CDR3 here is CASSPKRTQGGEQYF. In DNA form, the CDR3 reads TGTGCCAGCTCACCGAAGCGAACTCAGGGAGGCGAGCAGTACTTC.

The V call is TRBV2, the J call TRBJ1-1; D gene ambiguous. The CDR3 contains 14 residues. Trimming pared 7 bases from V and 4 bases from J, leaving 16 bases between. Germline V lookup: CDR1 SNHLY, CDR2 FYNNEI. CDR3 sequence (DNA): TGTGCCAGCATTTCCCTGCTAGGCGGCACTGAAGCTTTCTTT. Amino acid sequence: CASISLLGGTEAFF.

The rearrangement uses TRBV11-2 and TRBJ1-1, with a weak D call TRBD1 (5 bases). V gave up 0 bases and J gave up 5 bases, with 16 bases separating them. Germline lookup yields CDR1 SGHAT and CDR2 FQNNGV. The CDR3 consists of 16 residues. The CDR3 here is CASSLERGVLVTEAFF. CDR3 coding DNA: TGTGCCAGCAGCTTAGAACGGGGGGTATTGGTAACTGAAGCTTTCTTT.

The rearrangement joins TRBV28 to TRBJ1-3; the D gene is possibly TRBD1 (5 bases). The CDR3 is 15 amino acids. The germline V and J ends were trimmed by 8 bases and 0 bases, with 14 bases remaining between them. Germline CDR1 is MDHEN and CDR2 is SYDVKM. The CDR3 nucleotides read TGTGCCAGCCGCCCCCCAGGGATCTCTGGAAACACCATATATTTT. This gives the protein CASRPPGISGNTIYF.

On this clone: The junction differs from germline at one of its ends, possibly a read error. V is TRBV7-8 and J is TRBJ2-2; 13 bases line up with TRBD2. Germline V CDR1 and CDR2: SGHVS, FQNEAQ. The CDR3 runs to 18 residues. DNA for the CDR3: TGTGCCAGCAGCTTAGCCAGGAGAACTAGCGGGAGGGCCGGTGAGCTGTTTTTT. It codes for CASSLARRTSGRAGELFF.

V is TRBV6-6 and J is TRBJ2-5; possibly TRBD1 or TRBD2 for D (5 bases each). Germline V gives CDR1 MNHNY, CDR2 SVGAGI (reference sequence). The ends were cut back, 6 bases at V and 5 bases at J, with 10 bases in the middle. The CDR3 consists of 12 residues. CDR3 sequence: CASSSWGETQYF. DNA of the CDR3: TGTGCCAGCAGCTCCTGGGGGGAGACCCAGTACTTC.

The chain uses TRBV5-4 and TRBJ2-1; TRBD2 might be the D (6 bases). Trimming left V 5 bases short and J 0 bases short, with 18 bases between. The CDR3 is made up of 17 amino acids. The germline V gene has CDR1 SGHNT and CDR2 YYREEE (reference sequence). The CDR3 protein is CASRARLALSSYNEQFF. For the CDR3, the DNA is TGTGCCAGCAGGGCGAGGCTAGCGCTAAGCTCCTACAATGAGCAGTTCTTC.

The chain links TRBV7-8 to TRBJ1-1, with TRBD1 matching 7 bases. After removal of 3 bases from V and 10 bases from J, the junction contained 8 bases not matched to a gene. The length of the CDR3 is 13 residues. CDR1 is SGHVS, CDR2 FQNEAQ, per germline. As DNA, the CDR3 is TGTGCCAGCAGCTTCCAAGACAGGGTTGGAGCTTTCTTT. It is translated as CASSFQDRVGAFF.

J is TRBJ2-1 and V is TRBV23-1, with D perhaps TRBD2 (6 bases). TRBV23-1 is labeled an ORF, and its function is uncertain. This CDR3 spans 10 amino acids. CDR3 bases: TGCGGGGACTCAGACAATGAGCAGTTCTTC. Translated, it gives CGDSDNEQFF.

This chain links TRBV18 with TRBJ1-1; 7 bases match TRBD1. Trimming took 0 bases from V and 5 from J; bases not matched to a gene: 6. The CDR3 runs to 15 residues. Germline V lookup: CDR1 KGHSH, CDR2 LQKENI. For the CDR3, the DNA is TGTGCCAGCTCACCACCCGGCAGGGGGTATACTGAAGCTTTCTTT. Translated, it gives CASSPPGRGYTEAFF.

The chain carries TRBV5-1 and TRBJ2-3, with a tentative D call TRBD1 (5 bases). Germline V gene lookup returns CDR1 SGHRS and CDR2 YFSETQ. V lost 4 bases and J lost 3, with 9 bases in between. The CDR3 length is 13 residues. The DNA for the CDR3 is TGCGCCAGCAGCCGGCAGGGTACAGATACGCAGTATTTT. It encodes CASSRQGTDTQYF. The full variable domain, in which reference TRBV5-1 and TRBJ2-3 provide the parts outside the CDR3, is KAGVTQTPRYLIKTRGQQVTLSCSPISGHRSVSWYQQTPGQGLQFLFEYFSETQRNKGNFPGRFSGRQFSNSRSEMNVSTLELGDSALYLCASSRQGTDTQYFGPGTRLTVL.

The chain combines TRBV5-1 with TRBJ2-5; 12 bases match TRBD2. Germline trimming cut 0 bases from V and 2 bases from J; bases unmatched to any gene: 11. Germline V lookup: CDR1 SGHRS, CDR2 YFSETQ. This CDR3 spans 19 amino acids. The CDR3 reads CASSLAGTSGFGGQETQYF. CDR3 coding DNA: TGCGCCAGCAGCTTGGCCGGGACTAGCGGGTTTGGGGGACAAGAGACCCAGTACTTC.

The rearrangement joins TRBV7-9 to TRBJ2-3; 10 nucleotides line up with TRBD2. The CDR3 is made up of 15 amino acids. Germline loops: CDR1 SEHNR, CDR2 FQNEAQ (reference sequence). The V gene end was trimmed by 6 bases and the J gene end by 9 bases; junction bases not matched to a gene: 12. In nucleotides, the CDR3 is TGTGCCAGCAGATTGGCGCTAGCGGGAGTTTGGACGCAGTATTTT. This translates into CASRLALAGVWTQYF.

The chain joins TRBV5-1 to TRBJ2-7, with a tentative D call TRBD1 (5 bases). The CDR3 spans 14 residues. CDR1 and CDR2 (germline): SGHRS, YFSETQ. V lost 0 bases, J lost 3 bases, and 10 bases lay in between. CDR3 in DNA: TGCGCCAGCAGCTTGGGACAGAGTGTCTACGAGCAGTACTTC. Translating it yields CASSLGQSVYEQYF.

V gene TRBV2 combines with J gene TRBJ2-6; 7 bases map to TRBD2. Trimming removed 7 bases from V and 3 bases from J; junction bases left unmatched: 6. The CDR3 extends over 15 amino acids. Germline V gene lookup returns CDR1 SNHLY and CDR2 FYNNEI. The CDR3 reads CASTLGTIGANVLTF. The CDR3 nucleotides read TGTGCCAGCACCCTCGGGACTATTGGGGCCAACGTCCTGACTTTC. Complete variable domain (other parts from reference TRBV2 and TRBJ2-6): EPEVTQTPSHQVTQMGQEVILRCVPISNHLYFYWYRQILGQKVEFLVSFYNNEISEKSEIFDDQFSVERPDGSNFTLKIRSTKLEDSAMYFCASTLGTIGANVLTFGAGSRLTVL.

The V call is TRBV27, the J call TRBJ2-6; the D gene is possibly TRBD1 (6 bases). This CDR3 has 18 residues. Germline CDR1 reads MNHEY; CDR2 reads SMNVEV (reference sequence). V was shortened by 5 bases and J by 0 bases, with 17 bases between the two germline ends. Here the CDR3 reads CASSPTTGYLSGANVLTF. CDR3 coding DNA: TGTGCCAGCAGTCCTACTACAGGGTACCTCTCTGGGGCCAACGTCCTGACTTTC.

The chain is built from TRBV9 and TRBJ2-7; 10 nucleotides line up with TRBD2. Trimming at V came to 0 bases and at J to 4 bases, leaving 4 bases not matched to a gene. CDR3 length: 15 residues. In germline, CDR1 is SGDLS, CDR2 YYNGEE. This chain's CDR3 is CASSVVGTSEYEQYF. CDR3 nucleotides: TGTGCCAGCAGCGTAGTAGGGACTAGCGAGTACGAGCAGTACTTC.

CDR3 amino acids: CASSQSPNFNSYNEQFF. Written as DNA, the CDR3 is TGCGCCAGCAGTCAATCACCCAACTTTAACTCCTACAATGAGCAGTTCTTC. The chain links TRBV23-1 to TRBJ2-1; no definite D call. TRBV23-1 is assigned to the ORF class and has an uncertain function. The V end lost 0 bases, the J end lost 0 bases, and 12 bases lay between the germline ends. The CDR3 sequence is 17 residues long.

Concerning this clone: One junction end does not reproduce the germline sequence, and a read error may be involved. This chain links TRBV9 with TRBJ2-1; D is unclear. This CDR3 is built from 15 residues. Germline V gives CDR1 SGDLS, CDR2 YYNGEE. CDR3 sequence (DNA): TGTGCCAGCAGCGTAGTGGCGACATCCTCCAATGAGCAGTTCTTC. It codes for CASSVVATSSNEQFF.

The chain recombines TRBV5-6 with TRBJ2-3; D may match TRBD1 or TRBD2 (7 bases each). The CDR3 consists of 18 residues. The ends were cut back, 4 bases at V and 3 bases at J, with 24 bases in the middle. CDR1 and CDR2 from the germline V gene are SGHDT and YYEEEE. CDR3 nucleotides: TGTGCCAGCAGCGAATCAGGGGGGAGGGCTTCCTTGACAGATACGCAGTATTTT. This gives the protein CASSESGGRASLTDTQYF.

This chain links TRBV10-3 with TRBJ2-2; 9 nucleotides agree with TRBD1. The J segment lost 5 bases and the V segment lost 2 bases, leaving 6 bases of the junction unmatched. CDR1 ENHRY and CDR2 SYGVKD come from the germline V gene. The CDR3 runs 16 residues. CDR3: CAISEPGQGRTGELFF. The CDR3 DNA is TGTGCCATCAGTGAGCCGGGACAGGGACGGACCGGGGAGCTGTTTTTT.

This clone was seen once. The chain links TRBV18 to TRBJ2-1; tentative D call: TRBD2 (5 bases). CDR3 length equals 15 residues. Germline CDR1 reads KGHSH; CDR2 reads LQKENI. V was shortened by 4 bases and J by 4 bases, with 14 bases between the two germline ends. The CDR3: CASSREHFLYNEQFF. Here the CDR3 DNA reads TGTGCCAGCTCACGGGAGCATTTTCTTTACAATGAGCAGTTCTTC. The full variable domain, with the rest looked up from reference TRBV18 and TRBJ2-1, is NAGVMQNPRHLVRRRGQEARLRCSPMKGHSHVYWYRQLPEEGLKFMVYLQKENIIDESGMPKERFSAEFPKEGPSILRIQQVVRGDSAAYFCASSREHFLYNEQFFGPGTRLTVL.

This clone was recorded a few times. The chain employs TRBV10-3 and TRBJ1-2; D remains unclear. The V gene lost 2 bases and the J gene lost 8 bases, with 9 bases spanning the gap. The CDR3 sequence is 12 residues long. Germline V lookup: CDR1 ENHRY, CDR2 SYGVKD. Here the CDR3 DNA reads TGTGCCATCAGTGAGGCCTCGTGGGGCTACACCTTC. This codes for CAISEASWGYTF.

This chain connects TRBV29-1 to TRBJ2-3; 7 bases are shared with TRBD2. CDR3 length: 14 amino acids. Germline V gene data show CDR1 as SQVTM and CDR2 as ANQGSEA. Trimming removed 8 bases from V and 4 bases from J; junction bases left unmatched: 12. CDR3 nucleotide sequence: TGCAGCACGGAGGGGAGGGGCGGCCCAGATACGCAGTATTTT. It codes for CSTEGRGGPDTQYF.